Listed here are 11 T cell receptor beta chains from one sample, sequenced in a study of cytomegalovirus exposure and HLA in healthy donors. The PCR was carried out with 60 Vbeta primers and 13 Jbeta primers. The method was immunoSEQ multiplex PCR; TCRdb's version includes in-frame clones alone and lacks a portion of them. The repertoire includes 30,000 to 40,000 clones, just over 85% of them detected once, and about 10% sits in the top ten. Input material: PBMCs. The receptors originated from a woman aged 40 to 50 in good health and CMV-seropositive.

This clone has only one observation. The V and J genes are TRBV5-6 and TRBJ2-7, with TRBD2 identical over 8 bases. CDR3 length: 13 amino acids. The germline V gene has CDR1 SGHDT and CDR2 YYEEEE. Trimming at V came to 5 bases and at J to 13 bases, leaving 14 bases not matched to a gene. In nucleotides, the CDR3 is TGTGCCAGCAGTTACGTGAACGGGGGGGTGGATTACTTC. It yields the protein CASSYVNGGVDYF.

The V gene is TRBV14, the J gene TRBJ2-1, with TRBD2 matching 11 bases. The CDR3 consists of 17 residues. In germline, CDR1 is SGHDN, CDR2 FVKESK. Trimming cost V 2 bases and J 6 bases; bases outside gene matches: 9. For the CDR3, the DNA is TGTGCCAGCAGCCAAATGCCCGGGACTAGCGGAACCAATGAGCAGTTCTTC. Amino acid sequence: CASSQMPGTSGTNEQFF.

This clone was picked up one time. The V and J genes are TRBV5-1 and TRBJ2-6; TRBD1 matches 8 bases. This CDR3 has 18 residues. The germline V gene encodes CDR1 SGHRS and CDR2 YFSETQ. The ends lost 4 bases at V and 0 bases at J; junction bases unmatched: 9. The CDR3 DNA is TGCGCCAGCAGCCCGAGGGACAGGATTAACTCTGGGGCCAACGTCCTGACTTTC. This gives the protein CASSPRDRINSGANVLTF.

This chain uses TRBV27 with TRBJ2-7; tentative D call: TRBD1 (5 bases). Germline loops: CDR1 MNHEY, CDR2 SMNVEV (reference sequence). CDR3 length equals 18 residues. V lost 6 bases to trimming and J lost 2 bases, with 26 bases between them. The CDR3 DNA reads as TGTGCCAGCAGCCTCCGTTGGGGCCAGGGCCTTCGAACCTACGAGCAGTACTTC. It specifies CASSLRWGQGLRTYEQYF.

The CDR3 bases are TGTGCCAGCAGTCGGCAACTGCCGGGACAGGGTACACCCCTCCACTTT. This sequence encodes CASSRQLPGQGTPLHF. The gene calls are TRBV6-6 and TRBJ1-6, with TRBD1 identical over 9 bases. Germline V gene sequence: CDR1 MNHNY, CDR2 SVGAGI (reference sequence). The V gene end was trimmed by 5 bases and the J gene end by 11 bases; junction bases not matched to a gene: 13. This CDR3 is built from 16 residues.

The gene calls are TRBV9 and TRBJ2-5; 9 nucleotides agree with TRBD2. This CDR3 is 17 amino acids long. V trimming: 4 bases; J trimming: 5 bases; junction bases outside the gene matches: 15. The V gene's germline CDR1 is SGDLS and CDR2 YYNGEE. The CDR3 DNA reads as TGTGCCAGCAGCCCGGGGGTAGGCGGGGGGGCCGGGGAGACCCAGTACTTC. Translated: CASSPGVGGGAGETQYF.

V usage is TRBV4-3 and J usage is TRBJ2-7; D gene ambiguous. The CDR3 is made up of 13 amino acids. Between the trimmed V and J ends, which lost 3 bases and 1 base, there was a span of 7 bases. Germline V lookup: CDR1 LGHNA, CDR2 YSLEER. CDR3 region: CASSHPGSYEQYF. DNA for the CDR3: TGCGCCAGCAGCCATCCCGGTTCCTACGAGCAGTACTTC.

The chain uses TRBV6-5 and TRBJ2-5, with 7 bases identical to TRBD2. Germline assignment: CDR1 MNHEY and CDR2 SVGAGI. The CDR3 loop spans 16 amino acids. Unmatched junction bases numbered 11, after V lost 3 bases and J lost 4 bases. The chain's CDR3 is CASSYSSIGEGETQYF. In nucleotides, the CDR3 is TGTGCCAGCAGTTATTCATCCATTGGGGAGGGAGAGACCCAGTACTTC.

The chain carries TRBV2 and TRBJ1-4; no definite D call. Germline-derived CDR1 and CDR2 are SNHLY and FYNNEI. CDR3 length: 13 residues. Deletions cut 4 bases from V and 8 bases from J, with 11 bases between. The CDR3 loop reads CASSGGLREKLFF. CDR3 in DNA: TGTGCCAGCAGTGGCGGCTTGAGGGAAAAACTGTTTTTT.

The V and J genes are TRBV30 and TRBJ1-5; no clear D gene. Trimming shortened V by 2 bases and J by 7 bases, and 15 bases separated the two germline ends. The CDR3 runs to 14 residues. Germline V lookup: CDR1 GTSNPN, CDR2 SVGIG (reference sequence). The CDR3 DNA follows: TGTGCCTGGAGTCGGGGTAAAACGGGACAGCCCCAGCATTTT. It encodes CAWSRGKTGQPQHF.

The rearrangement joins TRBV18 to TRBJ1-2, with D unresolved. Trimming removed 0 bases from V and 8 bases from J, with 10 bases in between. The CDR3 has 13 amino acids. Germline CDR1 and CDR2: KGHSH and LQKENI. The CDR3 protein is CASSPPAAGGYTF. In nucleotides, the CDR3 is TGTGCCAGCTCACCACCCGCGGCGGGCGGCTACACCTTC.